This T cell receptor beta chain was recorded in a study of cytomegalovirus exposure and HLA in healthy donors. V was clipped by 6 bases and J by 3 bases, with 21 bases between them. CDR3 length equals 16 residues. Germline loops: CDR1 SGDLS, CDR2 YYNGEE. Overall study findings and caveats: Researchers left out some V segments, among them TRBV6-2 and TRBV6-3, as indistinguishable. Available immune exposure information was restricted to CMV serostatus only.

In the case of this clone: The antigen is undetermined.

Vbeta (60) and Jbeta (13) primers were used in the PCR. Libraries were prepared by immunoSEQ multiplex PCR; TCRdb keeps only in-frame clonotypes and omits some of them. The top ten clones hold 13% of a sample with 120,000 or so clones, around 80% of them seen once. Material: PBMCs. V and J are TRBV9 and TRBJ1-1, with D perhaps matching TRBD1 (5 bases). The TCR was taken from a young man in good health and CMV-seropositive. The CDR3 nucleotides are TGTGCCAGCACATCAGAACCCGCACAGGATTACACTGAAGCTTTCTTT. It is translated as CASTSEPAQDYTEAFF.